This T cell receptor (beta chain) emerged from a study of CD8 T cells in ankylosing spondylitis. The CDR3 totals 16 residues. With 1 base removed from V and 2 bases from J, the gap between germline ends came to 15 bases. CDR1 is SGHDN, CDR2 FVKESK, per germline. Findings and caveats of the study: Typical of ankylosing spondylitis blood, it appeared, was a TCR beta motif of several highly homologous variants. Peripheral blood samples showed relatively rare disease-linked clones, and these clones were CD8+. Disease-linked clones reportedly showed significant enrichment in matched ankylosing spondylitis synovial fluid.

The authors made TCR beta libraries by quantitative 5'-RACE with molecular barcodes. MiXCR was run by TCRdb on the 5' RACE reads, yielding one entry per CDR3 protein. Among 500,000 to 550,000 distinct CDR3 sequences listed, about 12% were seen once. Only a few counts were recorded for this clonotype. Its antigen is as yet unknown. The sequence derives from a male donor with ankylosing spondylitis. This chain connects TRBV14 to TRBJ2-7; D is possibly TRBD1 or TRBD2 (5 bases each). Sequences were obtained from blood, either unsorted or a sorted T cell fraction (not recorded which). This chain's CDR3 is CASSQGYGTDTYEQYF. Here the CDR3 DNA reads TGTGCCAGCAGCCAAGGGTACGGGACCGATACCTACGAGCAGTACTTC.